The T cell receptor beta chain under discussion was sequenced for a study of cytomegalovirus exposure and HLA in healthy donors. The study's findings and limits: Highly shared sequence variants in one cluster were likely a sequencing artifact. Being productive about 87% or about 30% of the time was typical of most TCR beta V segments in an earlier analysis. The study labeled 164 TCR beta chains cytomegalovirus-associated. The study reported that TCR beta sequences accurately predicted HLA-A and HLA-B alleles in most subjects.

60 Vbeta and 13 Jbeta primers were used in PCR. The protocol was immunoSEQ multiplex PCR, while the TCRdb copy is restricted to in-frame clones and leaves out a portion. This table has about 160,000 clones, roughly four fifths appearing once. V lost 4 bases and J lost 0, with 15 bases in between. The CDR3 sequence is 16 residues long. Germline V gene lookup returns CDR1 KGHSH and CDR2 LQKENI. Remarks on this clone: Antigen: not known.

The chain has TRBV18 and TRBJ1-1; D not certain. The sample taken for sequencing was PBMCs. The source of this sequence is a middle-aged man in good health and CMV-seropositive. CDR3 in DNA: TGTGCCAGCTCACTAGACCACAGCCCTGTGAACACTGAAGCTTTCTTT. Protein product: CASSLDHSPVNTEAFF.